This T cell receptor (beta chain) was found in a study of blood T cell repertoires in COVID-19. Study-wide context: Researchers got acute and convalescent COVID-19 samples from the United States, Italy and Spain. Nucleic acid was either cDNA or gDNA, and it came from T cells, B-cell-depleted T cells, or PBMCs.

This CDR3 is built from 18 residues. V gave up 0 bases and J gave up 3 bases, with 20 bases separating them. CDR1 SEHNR and CDR2 FQNEAQ come from the germline V gene (reference sequence). This table comes from immunoSEQ multiplex PCR, and its TCRdb copy is limited to in-frame clones, with some not included. The sample consists of some 180,000 clones, around 90% of them appearing once. Sequenced input: peripheral blood. J is TRBJ2-5 and V is TRBV7-9; D is unclear. This receptor was obtained from a man over 45 with acute or convalescent COVID-19. DNA of the CDR3: TGTGCCAGCAGCTTAGCTCCCCGGCTAGGTTCACCCGAAGAGACCCAGTACTTC. This encodes CASSLAPRLGSPEETQYF.